What follows are 20 T cell receptor beta chains derived from one specimen sequenced in a study of human T cells and chemical hapten exposure. TCRdb analysed the RACE reads with MiXCR anew, one entry per CDR3 protein. The table includes tens of thousands of distinct CDR3 sequences, approximately 9.9% detected once. Stated time point: pre-sensitization, week 0. Sample treatment: therapeutic diphenylcyclopropenone sensitization with weekly scalp DPC. The material was whole blood, obtained in connection with sensitization to the hapten diphenylcyclopropenone (DPC). The receptors stem from a woman between 40 and 55 years old with alopecia areata. Some clones in this sample may be carry-over from other donors' samples.

This clonotype was observed many times. V is TRBV6-6 and J is TRBJ1-2; D unresolved. This CDR3 comprises 14 residues. Germline CDR1 MNHNY, CDR2 SVGAGI (reference sequence). V was cut by 0 bases and J by 5 bases, with 10 bases left in between. CDR3 residues: CASSYSGQVYGYTF. The CDR3 DNA is TGTGCCAGCAGTTACTCGGGCCAGGTGTATGGCTACACCTTC.

This chain joins TRBV18 and TRBJ1-1; D uncertain. The V end was cut by 1 base, the J end by 8 bases, with 2 bases between. This CDR3 has 10 residues. Germline V CDR1 and CDR2: KGHSH, LQKENI. This CDR3 reads CASSPLEAFF. DNA for the CDR3: TGTGCCAGCTCACCACTCGAAGCTTTCTTT.

The sample holds many counts of this clonotype. The gene calls are TRBV3-1 and TRBJ2-5; D unresolved. The length of the CDR3 is 11 residues. V dropped 9 bases and J dropped 2 bases, with 7 bases sitting between them. Germline V lookup: CDR1 LGHDT, CDR2 YNNKEL (reference sequence). CDR3 nucleotides: TGTGCCAGTACGAATCAAGAGACCCAGTACTTC. Protein sequence: CASTNQETQYF.

This chain links TRBV11-3 with TRBJ2-2; D remains ambiguous. The CDR3 sequence is 15 residues long. Germline CDR1 is SGHNT and CDR2 is YENEEA. V lost 6 bases and J lost 6, with 17 bases in between. CDR3 residues: CASSSLAGTPGELFF. The CDR3 coding sequence is TGTGCCAGCAGTTCACTGGCCGGTACCCCCGGGGAGCTGTTTTTT.

In this sample, this clonotype turned up many times. The rearrangement uses TRBV6-6 and TRBJ1-3; D call uncertain. The CDR3 has 12 residues. Deletions cut 5 bases from V and 4 bases from J, with 6 bases between. Per germline, CDR1 MNHNY and CDR2 SVGAGI (reference sequence). This CDR3 reads CASSPEGNTIYF. CDR3 coding DNA: TGTGCCAGCAGTCCGGAGGGAAACACCATATATTTT.

This clonotype was seen repeatedly, ten times or more. The genes are TRBV30 and TRBJ2-3; 9 positions match TRBD2. Unmatched junction bases numbered 6, after V lost 4 bases and J lost 4 bases. The CDR3 is 14 residues long. The germline V gene encodes CDR1 GTSNPN and CDR2 SVGIG (reference sequence). CDR3 residues: CAWKISGGSDTQYF. DNA of the CDR3: TGTGCCTGGAAGATTAGCGGGGGTTCAGATACGCAGTATTTT.

This clonotype was detected only a few times. The genes are TRBV19 and TRBJ2-7; D is possibly TRBD2 (5 bases). CDR3 length equals 14 residues. With 5 bases removed from V and 0 bases from J, the gap between germline ends came to 11 bases. CDR1 and CDR2 (germline): LNHDA, SQIVND (reference sequence). The DNA of the CDR3 is TGTGCCAGTAGTGGGAGTACGGGCTCCTACGAGCAGTACTTC. Protein product: CASSGSTGSYEQYF.

This chain connects TRBV7-2 to TRBJ1-5, with D hard to call. The CDR3 is 14 residues long. V dropped 1 base and J dropped 2 bases, with 6 bases sitting between them. CDR1 and CDR2 (germline): SGHTA, FQGNSA. Here the CDR3 DNA reads TGTGCCAGCAGCTTAGACCAGGGCAATCAGCCCCAGCATTTT. Translating it yields CASSLDQGNQPQHF.

This chain joins TRBV10-1 and TRBJ2-1; possible D gene TRBD2, 5 bases. The length of the CDR3 is 12 residues. Germline CDR1 WNHNN, CDR2 SYGVQD (reference sequence). Trimming removed 7 bases at V and 6 bases at J, with 10 bases between. CDR3 in amino acids: CASTTSFNEQFF. DNA of the CDR3: TGCGCCAGCACCACTAGTTTCAATGAGCAGTTCTTC.

This clonotype was recorded many times. The V gene is TRBV11-2, the J gene TRBJ2-7; D assignment may be TRBD1 or TRBD2 (5 bases each). CDR1 is SGHAT, CDR2 FQNNGV, per germline. The CDR3 runs 13 residues. V lost 8 bases and J 5 bases, leaving 16 bases between the germline ends. In nucleotides, the CDR3 is TGTGCCAGCTTACAATCCGGGACGGACGAGCAGTACTTC. It codes for CASLQSGTDEQYF.

This clonotype was seen a few times. The chain has TRBV4-2 and TRBJ1-2, with 8 bases identical to TRBD1. The CDR3 length is 17 residues. Germline CDR1 and CDR2: LGHNA and YNFKEQ. Losses at the gene ends were 1 base for V and 1 base for J; bases not matched to a gene: 8. The DNA of the CDR3 is TGTGCCAGCAGCCAAGTCTCCGGACAGGGAGTTAACTATGGCTACACCTTC. This encodes CASSQVSGQGVNYGYTF.

This clonotype was counted a few times. The chain carries TRBV28 and TRBJ2-2, with 14 bases lining up with TRBD2. J lost 7 bases, V lost 8 bases, and 6 bases had no gene match. CDR3 length equals 15 residues. Per germline, CDR1 MDHEN and CDR2 SYDVKM. The CDR3 DNA reads as TGTGCCAGCCCGACTAGCGGGGGGGCGGACGGGGAGCTGTTTTTT. This codes for CASPTSGGADGELFF.

This clonotype was seen repeatedly, ten times or more. The rearrangement uses TRBV27 and TRBJ2-4; 9 positions agree with TRBD2. The CDR3 has 13 amino acids. Germline loops: CDR1 MNHEY, CDR2 SMNVEV (reference sequence). J was trimmed by 9 bases and V by 6 bases; bases with no gene match: 6. The CDR3 loop is CASRSGGSRIQYF. For the CDR3, the DNA is TGTGCCAGCAGGAGCGGGGGGTCCCGCATTCAGTACTTC.

This clonotype came up many times. This chain joins TRBV7-8 and TRBJ2-2; D remains ambiguous. The CDR3 is 14 residues long. V lost 4 bases and J lost 1, with 7 bases in between. Germline CDR1 reads SGHVS; CDR2 reads FQNEAQ. CDR3 protein: CASSSTRNTGELFF. For the CDR3, the DNA is TGTGCCAGCAGCTCCACCAGGAACACCGGGGAGCTGTTTTTT.

The chain couples TRBV19 to TRBJ2-5, with TRBD2 matching over 13 bases. The germline CDR1 and CDR2 sequences are LNHDA and SQIVND (reference sequence). The CDR3 totals 16 residues. After removal of 7 bases from V and 2 bases from J, the junction contained 7 bases not matched to a gene. The CDR3 bases are TGTGCCAGTAAGAACGGGGGACTAGCGGGACAAGAGACCCAGTACTTC. Translating gives CASKNGGLAGQETQYF.

This clonotype showed up just a few times. CDR3 sequence: CSAGTGTVNEKLFF. The CDR3 DNA follows: TGCAGTGCGGGAACTGGGACAGTTAATGAAAAACTGTTTTTT. The V call is TRBV20-1, the J call TRBJ1-4, with 7 bases fitting TRBD1. V lost 6 bases to trimming and J lost 4 bases; unmatched junction nucleotides: 8. Germline V gene lookup returns CDR1 DFQATT and CDR2 SNEGSKA (reference sequence). The length of the CDR3 is 14 residues.

This clonotype was detected only a few times. The V and J genes are TRBV12-3 or TRBV12-4 and TRBJ1-2; unclear D gene. The V gene lost 1 base and the J gene lost 4 bases, with 16 bases spanning the gap. This CDR3 comprises 16 residues. DNA for the CDR3: TGTGCCAGCAGTTTAGGTACTCATGGGTCCGGCTATGGCTACACCTTC. Its translation: CASSLGTHGSGYGYTF.

This clonotype was counted many times. V usage is TRBV5-1 and J usage is TRBJ2-1; TRBD1 matches 9 bases. Germline-derived CDR1 and CDR2 are SGHRS and YFSETQ. This CDR3 spans 15 amino acids. Germline trimming cut 1 base from V and 4 bases from J; bases unmatched to any gene: 3. CDR3 nucleotide sequence: TGCGCCAGCAGCTTGCCGGGACAGGGATACAATGAGCAGTTCTTC. It encodes CASSLPGQGYNEQFF.

The chain links TRBV12-5 to TRBJ1-6; 8 bases agree with TRBD1. The length of the CDR3 is 17 residues. The V gene's germline CDR1 is LGHNT and CDR2 FRNRAP. Losses at the gene ends were 1 base for V and 0 bases for J; bases not matched to a gene: 2. As DNA, the CDR3 is TGTGCTAGTGGTTTGGACACAGGGGGCTCCTATAATTCACCCCTCCACTTT. Translated: CASGLDTGGSYNSPLHF.

This clonotype was observed at least ten times. V is TRBV4-3 and J is TRBJ2-7; unclear D gene. V was clipped by 4 bases and J by 3 bases, with 10 bases between them. Germline CDR1 is LGHNA and CDR2 is YSLEER. This CDR3 is 13 amino acids long. The CDR3 loop reads CASSLHVNYEQYF. CDR3 sequence (DNA): TGCGCCAGCAGCCTACACGTAAACTACGAGCAGTACTTC.